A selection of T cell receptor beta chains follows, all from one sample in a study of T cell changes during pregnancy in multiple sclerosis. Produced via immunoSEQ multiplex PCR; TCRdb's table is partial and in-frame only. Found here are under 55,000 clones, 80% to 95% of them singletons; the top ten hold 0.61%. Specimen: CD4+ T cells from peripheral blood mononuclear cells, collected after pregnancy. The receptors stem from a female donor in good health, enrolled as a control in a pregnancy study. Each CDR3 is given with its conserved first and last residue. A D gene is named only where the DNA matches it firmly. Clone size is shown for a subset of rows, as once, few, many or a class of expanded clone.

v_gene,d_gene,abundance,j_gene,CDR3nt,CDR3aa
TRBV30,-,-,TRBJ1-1,TGTGCCTGGGCCGGGGGGGCTGAAGCTTTCTTT,CAWAGGAEAFF
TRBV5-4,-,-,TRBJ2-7,TGTGCCAGCAGCTTGGGAGCGGGCTCCTACGAGCAGTACTTC,CASSLGAGSYEQYF
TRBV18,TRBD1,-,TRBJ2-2,TGTGCCAGCTCACCGGGGACAGGGCCGAGCGGGGAGCTGTTTTTT,CASSPGTGPSGELFF
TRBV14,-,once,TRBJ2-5,TGTGCCAGCAGCCCTGGAAGCGTCGGGGAGACCCAGTACTTC,CASSPGSVGETQYF
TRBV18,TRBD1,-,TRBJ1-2,TGTGCCAGCTCAGCGGACAGGGTAGAGGGCTACACCTTC,CASSADRVEGYTF
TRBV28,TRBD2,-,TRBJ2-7,TGTGCCAGCAGTTTAGGCGGGAGGGCCTACGAGCAGTACTTC,CASSLGGRAYEQYF
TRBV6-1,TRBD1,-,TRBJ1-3,TGTGCCAGCGGATTGACAGGGGAGGCTGGAAACACCATATATTTT,CASGLTGEAGNTIYF
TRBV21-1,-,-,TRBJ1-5,TGTGCCAGCAGCAAAGAAAGTTGCCAGGGTTGGTGCAATCAGCCCCAGCATTTT,CASSKESCQGWCNQPQHF
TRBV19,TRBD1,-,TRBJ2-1,TGTGCCACCGAAAACAGGGGCAGTTTGTTCTACAATGAGCAGTTCTTC,CATENRGSLFYNEQFF
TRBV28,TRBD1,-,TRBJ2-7,TGTGCCAGCACTACAGCCGGGACAGAGACCTACGAGCAGTACTTC,CASTTAGTETYEQYF
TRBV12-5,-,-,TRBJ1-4,TGTGCTAGTGGTGCCGTGGGCGGGGATGAAAAACTGTTTTTT,CASGAVGGDEKLFF
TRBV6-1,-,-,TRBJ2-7,TGTGCCAGCAGTGAGGGGACTTACTCCTCCTACGAGCAGTACTTC,CASSEGTYSSYEQYF
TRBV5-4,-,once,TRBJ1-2,TGTGCCAGCAGCACCCCGTCGCGGGGGGCCTATGGCTACACCTTC,CASSTPSRGAYGYTF
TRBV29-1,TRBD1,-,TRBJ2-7,TGCAGCGTCTTCGTGACAGGGGGGACCTACGAGCAGTACTTC,CSVFVTGGTYEQYF
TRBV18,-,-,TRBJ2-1,TGTGCCAGCTCACCGTGGGGGGTCAATGAGCAGTTCTTC,CASSPWGVNEQFF
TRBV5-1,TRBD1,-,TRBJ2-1,TGCGCCAGCAGATCACAGGGGGCCTACAATGAGCAGTTCTTC,CASRSQGAYNEQFF
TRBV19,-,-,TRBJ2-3,TGTGCCAGTACTAGGGCAGGGGCAGATACGCAGTATTTT,CASTRAGADTQYF
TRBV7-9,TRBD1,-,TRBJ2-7,TGTGCCAGCAGCCAAGGGGGCGTGCAGTACTTC,CASSQGGVQYF
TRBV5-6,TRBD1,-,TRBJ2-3,TGTGCCAGCAGCCTCGGCGGGACAGGGCTAGATACGCAGTATTTT,CASSLGGTGLDTQYF
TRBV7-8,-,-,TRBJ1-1,TGTGCCAGCAGCGAGACCGGAGTGGTCGCTGAAGCTTTCTTT,CASSETGVVAEAFF
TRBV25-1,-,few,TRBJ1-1,TGTGCCAGCAGTGACCCAGACACTGAAGCTTTCTTT,CASSDPDTEAFF
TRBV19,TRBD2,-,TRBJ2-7,TGTGCCAGTAGCAGACTAGCGGGAGGGAGGGAGCAGTACTTC,CASSRLAGGREQYF
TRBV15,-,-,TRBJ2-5,TGTGCCACCAGCAGAATCTTCGGGGGGACCCAGTACTTC,CATSRIFGGTQYF
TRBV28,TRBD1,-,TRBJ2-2,TGTGCCAGCAACGCGGCGGACAGGATAATAGGGGAGCTGTTTTTT,CASNAADRIIGELFF
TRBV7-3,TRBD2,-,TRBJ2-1,TGTGCCAGCAGCTTCCGCGGGGGCAATGAGCAGTTCTTC,CASSFRGGNEQFF